This T cell receptor beta chain emerged from a study of post-analysis software for immune sequencing data. The overall study: There were relapsing-remitting, secondary progressive and progressive-relapsing multiple sclerosis among the disease courses included.

Turning to this clonotype: Its antigen is not known.

CDR3 length: 13 residues. Germline values: CDR1 LGHDT, CDR2 YNNKEL (reference sequence). V was cut by 4 bases and J by 8 bases, with 14 bases left in between. cDNA libraries for TCR beta contained unique molecular identifiers. TCRdb recomputed calls from the PCR reads with MiXCR, one row per CDR3 protein. There are about 170,000 distinct CDR3 sequences in the sample; around 30% occur only once, and more than 1.3% lies in the top ten. Findings and caveats of the study: Higher frequency in patients than in controls was seen for roughly 5 TRBV segments, with TRBV5-6, TRBV5-1 and TRBV20-1 among them. Among multiple sclerosis patients, normalized Chao1 diversity was significantly below that of controls.

The chain recombines TRBV3-1 with TRBJ1-1; D not resolved. This clonotype originated in a girl between 10 and 17 years old with multiple sclerosis. What was sequenced was blood. CDR3 in DNA: TGTGCCAGCAGCCTGCGAGGCGCAGGCGAAGCTTTCTTT. Translated: CASSLRGAGEAFF.